The rows below give T cell receptor beta chains drawn from one sample of a study of PD-1 blockade in classical Hodgkin lymphoma. TCRdb's copy holds only in-frame clones and misses some; the assay was immunoSEQ multiplex PCR. The sample has 19,000 or so clones; approximately 85% are singletons. The source was peripheral blood mononuclear cells (PBMCs), collected before the fourth cycle of nivolumab. These TCRs come from a human donor with classical Hodgkin lymphoma. Both conserved end residues are part of each CDR3. The D gene is left open where the match is weak. Clone size, where shown, is once, few, many, or a class for clones that have expanded.

TRBV7-9	TRBJ2-4	TRBD1	.	CASSWGQGLAKNIQYF	TGTGCCAGCAGCTGGGGACAGGGGTTAGCCAAAAACATTCAGTACTTC
TRBV29-1	TRBJ2-5	TRBD2	.	CSGLGGAETQYF	TGCAGCGGCCTCGGGGGGGCAGAGACCCAGTACTTC
TRBV19	TRBJ2-3	TRBD2	.	CASSPLAGGVTDTQYF	TGTGCCAGTAGTCCGCTAGCGGGAGGGGTCACAGATACGCAGTATTTT
TRBV7-3	TRBJ2-3	TRBD2	.	CASSRTSGSTDTQYF	TGTGCCAGCAGCCGGACTAGCGGGAGTACAGATACGCAGTATTTT
TRBV7-8	TRBJ2-2	TRBD2	.	CASSLRALAGGRTGELFF	TGTGCCAGCAGCTTAAGGGCACTAGCGGGGGGTAGGACCGGGGAGCTGTTTTTT
TRBV7-2	TRBJ1-2	.	.	CASSGSGDMRPNYGYTF	TGTGCCAGCAGCGGAAGCGGGGACATGAGGCCTAACTATGGCTACACCTTC
TRBV7-9	TRBJ2-3	.	.	CASSFSASGTDTQYF	TGTGCCAGCAGCTTTTCGGCTAGCGGCACAGATACGCAGTATTTT
TRBV11-1	TRBJ2-3	TRBD2	.	CASSLALAGGRDTQYF	TGTGCCAGCAGCTTAGCGCTAGCGGGGGGCAGGGATACGCAGTATTTT
TRBV30	TRBJ2-5	TRBD1	once	CAWNGQAEETQYF	TGTGCCTGGAACGGACAGGCCGAAGAGACCCAGTACTTC
TRBV7-2	TRBJ2-7	.	.	CASSRTTGNEQYF	TGTGCCAGCAGCCGAACCACAGGTAACGAGCAGTACTTC
TRBV7-6	TRBJ1-5	TRBD1	.	CASSLDRGDQPQHF	TGTGCCAGCAGCTTGGACAGGGGAGATCAGCCCCAGCATTTT
TRBV10-2	TRBJ2-7	TRBD1	.	CASSWTGVREQYF	TGCGCCAGCAGTTGGACAGGGGTACGGGAGCAGTACTTC
TRBV10-2	TRBJ2-5	TRBD2	once	CASSDNVAGGLQETQYF	TGCGCCAGCAGTGACAATGTAGCGGGGGGGCTCCAAGAGACCCAGTACTTC
TRBV6-5	TRBJ1-2	TRBD1	.	CASSEDREASGYTF	TGTGCCAGCAGTGAAGACAGGGAGGCGTCTGGCTACACCTTC
TRBV29-1	TRBJ1-1	TRBD1	.	CSGRGQGITEAFF	TGCAGCGGGAGGGGACAGGGAATCACTGAAGCTTTCTTT
TRBV5-5	TRBJ2-7	TRBD2	.	CASSWTSDEQYF	TGTGCCAGCAGCTGGACTAGCGACGAGCAGTACTTC
TRBV15	TRBJ2-7	TRBD1	.	CATSRGLTGGYEQYF	TGTGCCACCAGCAGAGGACTGACAGGGGGATACGAGCAGTACTTC
TRBV30	TRBJ1-6	TRBD1	once	CAWSGTGLNSPLHF	TGTGCCTGGAGCGGGACAGGGTTGAATTCACCCCTCCACTTT
TRBV10-2	TRBJ2-7	TRBD1	.	CASSEQGAVEQYF	TGCGCCAGCAGTGAACAGGGGGCAGTTGAGCAGTACTTC